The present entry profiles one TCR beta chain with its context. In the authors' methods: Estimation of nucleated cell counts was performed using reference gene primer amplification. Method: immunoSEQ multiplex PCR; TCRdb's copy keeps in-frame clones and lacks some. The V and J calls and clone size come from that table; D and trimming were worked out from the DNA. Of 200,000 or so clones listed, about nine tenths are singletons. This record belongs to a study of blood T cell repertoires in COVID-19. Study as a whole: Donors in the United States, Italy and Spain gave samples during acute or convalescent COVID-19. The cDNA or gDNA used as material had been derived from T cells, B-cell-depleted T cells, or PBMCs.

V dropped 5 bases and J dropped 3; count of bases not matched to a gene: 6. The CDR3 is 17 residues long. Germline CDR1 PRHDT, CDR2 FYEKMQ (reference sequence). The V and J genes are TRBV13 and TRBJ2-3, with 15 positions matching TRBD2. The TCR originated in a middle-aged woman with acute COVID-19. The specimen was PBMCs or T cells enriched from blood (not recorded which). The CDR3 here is CASSIRGLAGGTDTQYF. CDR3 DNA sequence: TGTGCCAGCAGCATCAGAGGACTAGCGGGGGGGACAGATACGCAGTATTTT. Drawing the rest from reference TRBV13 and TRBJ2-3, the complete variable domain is AAGVIQSPRHLIKEKRETATLKCYPIPRHDTVYWYQQGPGQDPQFLISFYEKMQSDKGSIPDRFSAQQFSDYHSELNMSSLELGDSALYFCASSIRGLAGGTDTQYFGPGTRLTVL.